This entry is about one T cell receptor beta chain. The antigen it binds to is not known. Within one base of it there is no much larger clone, and no base qualities were kept. The sample comes from a study of blood T cell repertoires in COVID-19 (dated by TCRdb to about 2020). About the study as a whole: The collaborator samples originated in the United States, Italy and Spain and spanned the acute and convalescent phases of COVID-19. The prospective study material was composed of cDNA or gDNA derived from T cells, B-cell-depleted T cells, or PBMCs. The dataset comprised deeply sampled blood TCRbeta repertoires from subjects exposed to, actively infected with, or recovered from COVID-19. A freely available public database, intended as a resource for researchers studying the immune response to SARS-CoV-2, is where the repertoires were released. The samples were drawn from the first 160 participants of the ongoing ImmuneRACE study and from more than 1,000 subjects provided by 6 global collaborators. Sample metadata almost always included a de-identified subject ID, COVID-19 status, age in years and sex. Where available, HLA class I and class II types were obtained from metadata supplied by the sample provider rather than from assay-based typing. On the study overall, not on this receptor specifically: The quantity of clinical and demographic metadata differed by source and by participant and was supplied without curation.

The immunoSEQ Assay, a bias-controlled multiplex PCR, was used to amplify TCRbeta CDR3 regions from genomic DNA. On the study's bioinformatics: Within the assay, amplification of reference gene primers was used to estimate how many nucleated cells each sample contained. To quantify the absolute abundance of each unique TCRbeta CDR3 rearrangement, sequence reads were collapsed and filtered. Productive Simpson clonality was computed per sample as the square root of Simpson's diversity index over productive rearrangements. This immuneACCESS table, as held by TCRdb, lists in-frame sequences with V and J called but not all clones. Of the missing ones, under half trace to an unresolved V gene in checked studies; the others have no known cause. V and J calls and clone size are as listed in that table; D and trimming were resolved from the DNA. The sample table contains over 300,000 clones; only one count was recorded for around 89% of them. The ten largest clones take up 6.5% of the sample.

Collaborating institutions collected whole blood in K2EDTA tubes following their own protocols. For TCRbeta analysis, collaborator samples were shipped as frozen whole blood, as isolated PBMCs, or as DNA extracted from either sample type. The cysteine opens and the phenylalanine closes a CDR3 of 12 amino acids. CDR3 DNA is the only sequence kept; it has 36 bases, read in frame from the first base. In the germline V gene, CDR1 corresponds to SGHTA and CDR2 to FQGNSA. V gives up 7 bases and J gives up 6 bases, and the segment between their germline ends measures 13 bases. The sequence is built from TRBV7-2 and TRBJ2-7; TRBD2 could be the D gene, as 5 bases match. The specimen was peripheral blood. This TCR was recovered from a man aged 18 to 35 with active or convalescent COVID-19. The DNA sequence is as follows: TGTGCCAGCACCTCTACTAGGAGCGAGCAGTACTTC. Protein translation: CASTSTRSEQYF. Outside the CDR3, residues come from the reference TRBV7-2 and TRBJ2-7 proteins, so the full variable domain is: GAGVSQSPSNKVTEKGKDVELRCDPISGHTALYWYRQSLGQGLEFLIYFQGNSAPDKSGLPSDRFSAERTGGSVSTLTIQRTQQEDSAVYLCASTSTRSEQYFGPGTRLTVT.